This TCR beta chain stems from a study of T cell repertoires in cytomegalovirus infection (dated by TCRdb to between 2018 and 2021). Regarding the study in general: Because public TCR beta signatures pointed to carriage of CMV infection together with the matching HLA type, the HLA type of each donor mattered for the analysis.

TCRdb shows the sequencer as Illumina HiSeq 1500. TCRdb cleaned the public reads at Q25 with fastp, built clones with MiXCR and kept in-frame beta chains. Each record represents a unique CDR3 protein, reported with the most common genes and DNA among its rows. The sample profile shows 200,000 to 300,000 distinct CDR3 sequences; approximately 9.1% of them were found once. The top ten constitute about 15% of the sample. V is reduced by 5 bases and J by 0 bases, leaving a spacing of 12 bases between them. CDR1 and CDR2, per the germline V gene (reference sequence), are SEHNR and FQNEAQ. Inclusive of the bounding cysteine and phenylalanine, the CDR3 is 15 residues long. CDR3 DNA is the only sequence kept; it has 45 bases, read in frame from the first base. Here is what the overall study found, with its caveats: In both this cohort and an independent roughly 330-donor cohort, the cumulative frequency of public TCR beta family members distinguished carriers of CMV infection plus the relevant HLA type. The ex vivo response was dominated by HLA-C-restricted CMV-specific TCR beta clonotypes, which also provided the single most frequent clonotype in two of eight donors.

In this sample, this clonotype turned up many times. No antigen is known for it. Base qualities are not recorded, but no much larger clone differs from it by a single base. Recombination joined TRBV7-9 with TRBJ2-3; a weak D assignment points to TRBD1 (5 bases agree). This TCR was recovered from a human donor in good health (CMV status not recorded). Some clones in this sample may be carry-over from other donors' samples. Sequences were obtained from PBMCs. In nucleotides, the sequence is TGTGCCAGCAGCGACCAGGGCCCGAGCACAGATACGCAGTATTTT. Protein translation: CASSDQGPSTDTQYF.